This T cell receptor beta chain was captured by sequencing in a study of shared clonotypes between healthy human individuals. Study results and caveats: Four donors showed sharing of approximately 5% of naive CD4 clonotypes. Deeper or shallower sequencing was expected to change how clonotypes are shared among donors. The study found lower generation probabilities in non-shared clonotypes than in those shared by all four donors.

CD45RO-negative, CCR7-selected cells formed the naive CD8 fraction, which excluded terminally differentiated effector memory CD45RA+ cells. The healthy adult donors were HIV-negative and reported no recent acute infections or vaccinations. Assay: immunoSEQ multiplex PCR; the TCRdb copy retains only in-frame clones and omits some. The table includes about 2 million clones, approximately 94% detected once. Worth noting for this clone: Its antigen is unidentified.

Germline assignment: CDR1 SGDLS and CDR2 YYNGEE. V was pared by 0 bases and J by 1 base, with 6 bases between. The CDR3 sequence is 14 residues long. Input material: naive CD8+ T cells sorted from blood. This clonotype was sampled from a man aged 18 to 30 in good health. The V call is TRBV9, the J call TRBJ2-3, with no clear D. The CDR3 loop reads CASSVGPGTDTQYF. DNA of the CDR3: TGTGCCAGCAGCGTAGGTCCGGGCACAGATACGCAGTATTTT.